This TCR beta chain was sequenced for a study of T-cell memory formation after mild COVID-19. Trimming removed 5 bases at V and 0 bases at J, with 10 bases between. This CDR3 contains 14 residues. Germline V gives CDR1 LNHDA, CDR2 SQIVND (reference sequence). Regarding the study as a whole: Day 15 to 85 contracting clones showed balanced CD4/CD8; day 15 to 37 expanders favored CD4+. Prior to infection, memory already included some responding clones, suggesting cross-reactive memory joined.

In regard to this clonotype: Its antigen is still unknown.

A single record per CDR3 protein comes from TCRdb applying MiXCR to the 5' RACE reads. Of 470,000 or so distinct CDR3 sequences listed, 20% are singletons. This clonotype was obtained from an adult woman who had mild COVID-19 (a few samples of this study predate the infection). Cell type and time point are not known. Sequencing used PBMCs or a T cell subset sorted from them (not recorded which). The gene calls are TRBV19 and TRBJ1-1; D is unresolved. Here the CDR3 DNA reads TGTGCCAGTAGTCCCCATGGAATGAACACTGAAGCTTTCTTT. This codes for CASSPHGMNTEAFF.